Presented here are 20 T cell receptor beta chains from one specimen sequenced in a study of prognosis after radiotherapy for stage I lung cancer. Genomic DNA was subjected to two-round multiplex PCR for amplification of TCR beta CDR3. During first-round PCR, primers specific to each TRBV and TRBJ gene were used. TCRdb processed the multiplex PCR reads anew with MiXCR; each CDR3 protein has one entry. This sample has around 19,000 distinct CDR3 sequences, with roughly 46% found just once. The sequencing here drew on PBMCs, taken before or after stereotactic body radiation therapy (not recorded which). Source of these receptors: a donor at least 50 years old with non-small cell lung cancer.

There are many counts of this clonotype. V and J are TRBV19 and TRBJ2-3; possible D gene TRBD2, 6 bases. Germline V gene data show CDR1 as LNHDA and CDR2 as SQIVND (reference sequence). Trimming pared 5 bases from V and 6 bases from J, leaving 21 bases between. This CDR3 comprises 16 residues. DNA for the CDR3: TGTGCCAGTAGTTCAAGGGCTAGCGCTAATTCGGATACGCAGTATTTT. Its protein product is CASSSRASANSDTQYF.

A single count supports this clonotype. This sequence joins TRBV15 and TRBJ1-5; tentatively, D is TRBD1 (5 bases). The V end was cut by 5 bases, the J end by 3 bases, with 14 bases between. The CDR3 totals 15 residues. Per the germline V gene, CDR1 is LNHNV and CDR2 is YYDKDF (reference sequence). The CDR3, as DNA: TGTGCCACCAGCCTTGGCAGGGCGCCCAATCAGCCCCAGCATTTT. This sequence encodes CATSLGRAPNQPQHF.

The CDR3 reads CASSLEGVGELFF. In DNA form, the CDR3 reads TGTGCCAGCAGCTTAGAGGGTGTCGGGGAGCTGTTTTTT. The chain is built from TRBV7-6 and TRBJ2-2; no reliable D call. V was clipped by 1 base and J by 7 bases, with 7 bases between them. The CDR3 extends over 13 amino acids. Germline CDR1 and CDR2: SGHVS and FNYEAQ.

This sequence joins TRBV28 and TRBJ1-6; D uncertain. CDR3 length: 12 amino acids. Germline CDR1 and CDR2: MDHEN and SYDVKM. Between the trimmed V and J ends, which lost 3 bases and 10 bases, there was a span of 7 bases. This CDR3 is CASSLSSSPLHF. The CDR3 nucleotides are TGTGCCAGCAGTTTGTCGAGCTCACCCCTCCACTTT. The variable domain in full, with the rest retrieved from reference TRBV28 and TRBJ1-6, is DVKVTQSSRYLVKRTGEKVFLECVQDMDHENMFWYRQDPGLGLRLIYFSYDVKMKEKGDIPEGYSVSREKKERFSLILESASTNQTSMYLCASSLSSSPLHFGNGTRLTVT.

In this sample, this clonotype is medium-sized. The V and J genes are TRBV6-1 and TRBJ2-7; either TRBD1 or TRBD2 may supply D (5 bases each). Germline assignment: CDR1 MNHNS and CDR2 SASEGT. Deletions cut 4 bases from V and 5 bases from J, with 12 bases between. The CDR3 has 13 residues. The CDR3 reads CASSARDVNEQYF. CDR3 in DNA: TGTGCCAGCAGTGCCAGGGACGTAAACGAGCAGTACTTC.

This clonotype has a count of ten or more. The chain couples TRBV2 to TRBJ1-5; the match to TRBD1 covers 9 bases. After removal of 6 bases from V and 6 bases from J, the junction contained 9 bases not matched to a gene. Germline CDR1 SNHLY, CDR2 FYNNEI. The CDR3 has 15 amino acids. The CDR3 spells CASRFRDRVGQPQHF. CDR3 sequence (DNA): TGTGCCAGCAGATTCCGGGACAGGGTCGGTCAGCCCCAGCATTTT.

As regards this clonotype: The likely explanation is a read error, given a far larger clone one base away. V usage is TRBV6-4 and J usage is TRBJ2-7, with a weak D call TRBD2 (5 bases). Germline-derived CDR1 and CDR2 are MRHNA and SNTAGT. This CDR3 is 15 amino acids long. The CDR3: CASSEWQVEDYDQYF. The DNA of the CDR3 is TGTGCCAGCAGTGAATGGCAGGTAGAAGACTACGATCAGTACTTC.

This clonotype was detected many times. The CDR3 loop reads CASRGGASGSYEQYF. DNA of the CDR3: TGTGCCAGTAGAGGCGGGGCTAGCGGGAGTTACGAGCAGTACTTC. V is TRBV19 and J is TRBJ2-7; 10 bases line up with TRBD2. This CDR3 has 15 amino acids. Germline V CDR1 and CDR2: LNHDA, SQIVND (reference sequence). V was clipped by 6 bases and J by 4 bases; unmatched bases: 9.

This clonotype has only one observation. The V gene is TRBV29-1, the J gene TRBJ1-1; TRBD1 aligns across 8 bases. J was trimmed by 4 bases and V by 4 bases; bases with no gene match: 8. The length of the CDR3 is 14 residues. Per the germline V gene, CDR1 is SQVTM and CDR2 is ANQGSEA. This chain's CDR3 is CSVGGQVVFTEAFF. The CDR3 DNA follows: TGCAGCGTTGGGGGACAGGTAGTCTTCACTGAAGCTTTCTTT.

This clonotype was seen repeatedly, ten times or more. CDR3 sequence reads: CASSLVGDSGNTIYF. The CDR3 nucleotides are TGTGCCAGCAGCTTGGTGGGCGACTCTGGAAACACCATATATTTT. This chain uses TRBV5-4 with TRBJ1-3; D remains unclear. The CDR3 spans 15 residues. Between the trimmed V and J ends, which lost 0 bases and 0 bases, there was a span of 7 bases. Germline CDR1 SGHNT, CDR2 YYREEE (reference sequence).

V is TRBV6-2 or TRBV6-3 and J is TRBJ2-6; maybe TRBD1 (6 bases). Germline-derived CDR1 and CDR2 are MNHEY and SVGEGT. The V gene lost 7 bases and the J gene lost 2 bases, with 6 bases spanning the gap. The CDR3 runs 13 residues. CDR3 coding DNA: TGTGCCAGCAACAGGGCTGGGGCCAACGTCCTGACTTTC. It specifies CASNRAGANVLTF.

Ten or more counts support this clonotype. The chain couples TRBV6-1 to TRBJ2-7, with a possible D match to TRBD1 (6 bases). V lost 7 bases to trimming and J lost 2 bases, with 18 bases between them. The CDR3 extends over 15 amino acids. The germline CDR1 and CDR2 sequences are MNHNS and SASEGT. CDR3 residues: CASTSRDTETYEQYF. The DNA for the CDR3 is TGTGCCAGCACTTCGAGGGACACTGAGACCTACGAGCAGTACTTC.

This clonotype has at least ten counts. The CDR3 DNA reads TGCAGCGCACTAGCGGGGGCCTCCTACAATGAGCAGTTCTTC. Translation: CSALAGASYNEQFF. The chain couples TRBV29-1 to TRBJ2-1, with 11 bases aligning to TRBD2. V lost 7 bases to trimming and J lost 0 bases; unmatched junction nucleotides: 2. This CDR3 region has 14 residues. CDR1 SQVTM and CDR2 ANQGSEA come from the germline V gene.

This clonotype was detected ten times or more. J is TRBJ2-1 and V is TRBV2; 7 bases line up with TRBD1. The CDR3 contains 18 residues. Germline loops: CDR1 SNHLY, CDR2 FYNNEI. After removal of 5 bases from V and 4 bases from J, the junction contained 17 bases not matched to a gene. The chain's CDR3 is CASSFDPTGQYGYNEQFF. As DNA, the CDR3 is TGTGCCAGCAGTTTCGATCCGACAGGGCAATATGGATACAATGAGCAGTTCTTC.

This clonotype was counted many times. This chain connects TRBV7-3 to TRBJ2-7, with D possibly being TRBD2 (6 bases). Per germline, CDR1 SGHTA and CDR2 FQGTGA. The CDR3 is 15 residues long. Trimming took off 0 bases at V and 0 bases at J, with 9 bases between the two ends. CDR3 bases: TGTGCCAGCAGCTTAACCGGGGGAAGCTCCTACGAGCAGTACTTC. Translated, it gives CASSLTGGSSYEQYF.

The chain combines TRBV11-3 with TRBJ2-7; D is unresolved. The CDR3 has 13 residues. CDR1 and CDR2 (germline): SGHNT, YENEEA. Trimming took off 1 base at V and 2 bases at J, with 6 bases between the two ends. CDR3 bases: TGTGCCAGCAGCTTAGGCGAGGCCTACGAGCAGTACTTC. Protein product: CASSLGEAYEQYF. Full variable domain (rest looked up from reference TRBV11-3 and TRBJ2-7): EAGVVQSPRYKIIEKKQPVAFWCNPISGHNTLYWYLQNLGQGPELLIRYENEEAVDDSQLPKDRFSAERLKGVDSTLKIQPAELGDSAVYLCASSLGEAYEQYFGPGTRLTVT.

The rearrangement uses TRBV7-2 and TRBJ1-5; D remains unclear. CDR1 is SGHTA and CDR2 is FQGNSA in the germline V gene. The ends were cut back, 2 bases at V and 2 bases at J, with 13 bases in the middle. The CDR3 spans 16 residues. CDR3 region: CASSLYSYFGNQPQHF. In DNA form, the CDR3 reads TGTGCCAGCAGCTTATATTCGTATTTTGGCAATCAGCCCCAGCATTTT.

This clonotype was recorded many times. The J gene is TRBJ1-4, the V gene TRBV19; D is uncertain. CDR1 is LNHDA, CDR2 SQIVND, per germline (reference sequence). CDR3 length: 11 amino acids. V lost 6 bases and J lost 3, with 2 bases in between. CDR3 DNA: TGTGCCAGTAGCTCTAATGAAAAACTGTTTTTT. Translation: CASSSNEKLFF.

V gene TRBV6-2 or TRBV6-3 combines with J gene TRBJ1-3; TRBD1 matches at 8 bases. V was pared by 4 bases and J by 1 base, with 9 bases of the junction left unmatched. The CDR3 is 17 amino acids. The germline gives CDR1 MNHEY, CDR2 SVGEGT. The CDR3 DNA follows: TGTGCCAGCAGTTCCTCTACAGGGGGGGGGTCTGGAAACACCATATATTTT. This encodes CASSSSTGGGSGNTIYF.

This clonotype was observed many times. The V and J genes are TRBV20-1 and TRBJ2-3, with TRBD2 matching 9 bases. Looked up from germline, CDR1 is DFQATT and CDR2 is SNEGSKA (reference sequence). V was clipped by 0 bases and J by 2 bases; unmatched bases: 18. The CDR3 has 20 amino acids. CDR3 coding DNA: TGCAGTGCTAGAGATTTTCGGACAGCCTTTAGCGGGAGCCCCACAGATACGCAGTATTTT. Encoded protein: CSARDFRTAFSGSPTDTQYF.